What follows is one T cell receptor beta chain and its context. As yet, its antigen is unknown. This sample was taken from a study of cytomegalovirus exposure and HLA in healthy donors. Across the whole study: The same platform was used for the 120 validation repertoires and the roughly 670 first-cohort repertoires, a later analysis reported.

The assay was immunoSEQ multiplex PCR, and TCRdb's table has in-frame clones only and misses some. Here the sample spans roughly 230,000 clones, about nine tenths being singletons. Study-wide results and caveats: Altogether, some 170 TCR beta chains were recorded as cytomegalovirus-associated. The tendency of first-cohort TCR clusters to co-occur in the roughly 130 validation repertoires emerged from a later analysis.

The germline V and J ends were trimmed by 2 bases and 3 bases, with 14 bases remaining between them. The CDR3 runs to 15 residues. From germline, CDR1 is SGHAT and CDR2 FQDESV (reference sequence). The sequenced material came from PBMCs. The chain carries TRBV11-1 and TRBJ2-7; D is possibly TRBD1 (6 bases). This sequence originates from a woman in her 30s in good health and CMV-seronegative. The CDR3 nucleotides are TGTGCCAGCAGCTTAAAGCAGGGGTCCCTCTACGAGCAGTACTTC. It yields the protein CASSLKQGSLYEQYF. The full variable domain, with the rest looked up from reference TRBV11-1 and TRBJ2-7, is EAEVAQSPRYKITEKSQAVAFWCDPISGHATLYWYRQILGQGPELLVQFQDESVVDDSQLPKDRFSAERLKGVDSTLKIQPAELGDSAMYLCASSLKQGSLYEQYFGPGTRLTVT.